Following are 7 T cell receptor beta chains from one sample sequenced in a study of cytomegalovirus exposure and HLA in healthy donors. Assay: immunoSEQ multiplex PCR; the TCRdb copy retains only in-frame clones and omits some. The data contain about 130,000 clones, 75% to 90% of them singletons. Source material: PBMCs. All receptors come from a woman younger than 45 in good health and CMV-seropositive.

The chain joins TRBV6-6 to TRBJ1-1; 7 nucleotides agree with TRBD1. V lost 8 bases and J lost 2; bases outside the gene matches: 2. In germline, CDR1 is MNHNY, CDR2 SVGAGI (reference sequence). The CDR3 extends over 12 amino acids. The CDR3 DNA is TGTGCCAGCCACAGGGGAAACACTGAAGCTTTCTTT. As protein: CASHRGNTEAFF.

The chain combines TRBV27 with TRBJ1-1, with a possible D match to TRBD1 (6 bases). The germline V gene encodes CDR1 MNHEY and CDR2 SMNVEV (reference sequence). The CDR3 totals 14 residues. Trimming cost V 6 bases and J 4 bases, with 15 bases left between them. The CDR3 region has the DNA TGTGCCAGCAGGGAGAGACCAGGGGCCACTGAAGCTTTCTTT. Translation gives CASRERPGATEAFF.

The CDR3 DNA follows: TGTGCCAGCAGCCTTAGCGAGCAGTACTTC. Translated: CASSLSEQYF. The chain couples TRBV28 to TRBJ2-7; D is undetermined. Germline CDR1 and CDR2: MDHEN and SYDVKM. The CDR3 totals 10 residues. Trimming left V 6 bases short and J 6 bases short, with 6 bases between.

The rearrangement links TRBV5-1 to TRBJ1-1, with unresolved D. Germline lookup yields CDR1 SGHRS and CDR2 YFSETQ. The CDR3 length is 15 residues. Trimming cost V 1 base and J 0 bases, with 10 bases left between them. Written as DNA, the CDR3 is TGCGCCAGCAGCTTGAATCCGGTGATGAACACTGAAGCTTTCTTT. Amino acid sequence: CASSLNPVMNTEAFF.

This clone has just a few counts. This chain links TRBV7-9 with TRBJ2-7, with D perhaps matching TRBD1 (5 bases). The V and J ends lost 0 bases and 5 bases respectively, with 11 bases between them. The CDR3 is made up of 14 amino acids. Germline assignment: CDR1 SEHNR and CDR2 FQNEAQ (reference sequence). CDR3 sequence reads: CASSLAAQVDEQYF. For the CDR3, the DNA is TGTGCCAGCAGCTTAGCGGCACAGGTCGACGAGCAGTACTTC.

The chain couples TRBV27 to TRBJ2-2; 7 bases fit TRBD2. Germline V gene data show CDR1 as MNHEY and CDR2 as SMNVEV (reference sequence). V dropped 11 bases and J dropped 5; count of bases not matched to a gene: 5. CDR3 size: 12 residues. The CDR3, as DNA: TGTGCCGTCCTCGGGGGGACCGGGGAGCTGTTTTTT. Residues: CAVLGGTGELFF.

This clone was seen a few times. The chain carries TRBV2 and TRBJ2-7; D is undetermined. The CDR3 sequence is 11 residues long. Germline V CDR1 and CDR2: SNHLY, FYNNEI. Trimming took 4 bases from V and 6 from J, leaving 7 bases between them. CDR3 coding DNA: TGTGCCAGCAGTGTCCTAAGCGAGCAGTACTTC. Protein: CASSVLSEQYF. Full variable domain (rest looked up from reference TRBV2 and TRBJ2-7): EPEVTQTPSHQVTQMGQEVILRCVPISNHLYFYWYRQILGQKVEFLVSFYNNEISEKSEIFDDQFSVERPDGSNFTLKIRSTKLEDSAMYFCASSVLSEQYFGPGTRLTVT.